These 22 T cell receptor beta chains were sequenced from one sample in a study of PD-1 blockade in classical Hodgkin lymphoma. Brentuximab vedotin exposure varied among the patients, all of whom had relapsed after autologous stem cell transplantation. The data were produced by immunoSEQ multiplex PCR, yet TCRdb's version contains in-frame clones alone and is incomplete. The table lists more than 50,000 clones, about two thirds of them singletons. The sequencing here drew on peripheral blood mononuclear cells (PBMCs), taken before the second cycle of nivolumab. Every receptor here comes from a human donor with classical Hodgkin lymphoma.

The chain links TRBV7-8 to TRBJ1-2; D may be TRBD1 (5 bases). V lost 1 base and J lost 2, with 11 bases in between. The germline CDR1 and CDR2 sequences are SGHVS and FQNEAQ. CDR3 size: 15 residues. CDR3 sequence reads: CASSLVAGWNYGYTF. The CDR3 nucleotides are TGTGCCAGCAGCTTAGTGGCAGGGTGGAACTATGGCTACACCTTC.

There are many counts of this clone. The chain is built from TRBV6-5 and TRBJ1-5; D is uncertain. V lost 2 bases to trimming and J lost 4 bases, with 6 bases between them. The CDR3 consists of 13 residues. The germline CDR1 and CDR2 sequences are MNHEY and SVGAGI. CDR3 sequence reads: CASSYAGNQPQHF. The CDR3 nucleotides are TGTGCCAGCAGTTACGCTGGAAATCAGCCCCAGCATTTT.

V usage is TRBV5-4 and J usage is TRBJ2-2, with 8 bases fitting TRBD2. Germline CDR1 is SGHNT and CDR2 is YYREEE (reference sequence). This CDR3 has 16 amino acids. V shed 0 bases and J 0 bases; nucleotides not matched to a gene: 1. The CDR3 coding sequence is TGTGCCAGCAGCTTGGGGACTAGCTCGAACACCGGGGAGCTGTTTTTT. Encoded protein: CASSLGTSSNTGELFF. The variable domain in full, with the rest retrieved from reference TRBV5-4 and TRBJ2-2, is ETGVTQSPTHLIKTRGQQVTLRCSSQSGHNTVSWYQQALGQGPQFIFQYYREEENGRGNFPPRFSGLQFPNYSSELNVNALELDDSALYLCASSLGTSSNTGELFFGEGSRLTVL.

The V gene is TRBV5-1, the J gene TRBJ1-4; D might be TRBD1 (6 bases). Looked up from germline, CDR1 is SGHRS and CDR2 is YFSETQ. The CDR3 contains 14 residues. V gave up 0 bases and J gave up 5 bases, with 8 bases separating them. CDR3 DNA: TGCGCCAGCAGCTTGGGGGGGCCGAATGAAAAACTGTTTTTT. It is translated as CASSLGGPNEKLFF.

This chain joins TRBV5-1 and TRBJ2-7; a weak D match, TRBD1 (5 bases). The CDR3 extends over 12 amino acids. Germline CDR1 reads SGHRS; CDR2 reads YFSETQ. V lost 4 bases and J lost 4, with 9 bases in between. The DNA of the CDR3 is TGCGCCAGCAGCACCCAGGGTTACGAGCAGTACTTC. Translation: CASSTQGYEQYF.

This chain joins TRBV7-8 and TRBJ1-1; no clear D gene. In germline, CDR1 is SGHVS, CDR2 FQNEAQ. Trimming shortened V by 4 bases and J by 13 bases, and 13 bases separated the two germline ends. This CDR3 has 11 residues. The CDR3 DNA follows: TGTGCCAGCAGCTCTTCGCGTGGGTATTTCTTT. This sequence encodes CASSSSRGYFF.

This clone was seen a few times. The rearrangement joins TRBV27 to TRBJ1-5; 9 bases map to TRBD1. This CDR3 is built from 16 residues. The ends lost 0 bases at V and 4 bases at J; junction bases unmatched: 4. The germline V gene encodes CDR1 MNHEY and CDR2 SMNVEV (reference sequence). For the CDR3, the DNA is TGTGCCAGCAGTTTATCGGGGACAGGGCGGAATCAGCCCCAGCATTTT. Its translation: CASSLSGTGRNQPQHF.

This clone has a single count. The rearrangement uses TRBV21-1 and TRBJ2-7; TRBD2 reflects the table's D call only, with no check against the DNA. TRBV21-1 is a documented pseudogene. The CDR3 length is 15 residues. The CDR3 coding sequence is TGTGCCAGCAGCAAAGGCGGGGCTGCTGGGTACGAGCAGTACTTC. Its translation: CASSKGGAAGYEQYF.

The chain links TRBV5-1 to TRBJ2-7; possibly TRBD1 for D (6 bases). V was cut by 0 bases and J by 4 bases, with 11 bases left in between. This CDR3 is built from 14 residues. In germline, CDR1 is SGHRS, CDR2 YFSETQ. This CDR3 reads CASSLVPGQYEQYF. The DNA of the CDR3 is TGCGCCAGCAGCTTGGTCCCTGGACAGTACGAGCAGTACTTC.

This CDR3 reads CASSSNDRDRNTDTQYF. The CDR3 coding sequence is TGTGCCAGCAGTTCGAATGACCGGGACAGAAACACAGATACGCAGTATTTT. The chain carries TRBV7-9 and TRBJ2-3; TRBD1 aligns across 7 bases. Trimming removed 6 bases from V and 2 bases from J; junction bases left unmatched: 14. This CDR3 is 17 amino acids long. Germline CDR1 reads SEHNR; CDR2 reads FQNEAQ (reference sequence).

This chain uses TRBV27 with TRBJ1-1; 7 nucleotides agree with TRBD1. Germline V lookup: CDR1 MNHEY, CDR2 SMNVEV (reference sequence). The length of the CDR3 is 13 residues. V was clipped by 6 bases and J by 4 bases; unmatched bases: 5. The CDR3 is CASRVTGTTEAFF. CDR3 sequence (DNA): TGTGCCAGCAGGGTGACAGGGACCACTGAAGCTTTCTTT.

This CDR3 reads CASSFGQGRYEQYF. The CDR3 DNA is TGTGCCAGCAGCTTCGGACAGGGGCGATACGAGCAGTACTTC. This chain joins TRBV7-2 and TRBJ2-7; 9 nucleotides line up with TRBD1. V was clipped by 3 bases and J by 4 bases; unmatched bases: 4. Germline CDR1 reads SGHTA; CDR2 reads FQGNSA. The CDR3 consists of 14 residues.

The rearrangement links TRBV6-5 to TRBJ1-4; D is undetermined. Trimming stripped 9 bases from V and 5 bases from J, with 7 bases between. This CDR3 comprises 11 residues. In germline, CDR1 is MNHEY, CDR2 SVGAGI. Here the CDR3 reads CARDRNEKLFF. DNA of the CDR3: TGTGCCAGGGACCGGAATGAAAAACTGTTTTTT.

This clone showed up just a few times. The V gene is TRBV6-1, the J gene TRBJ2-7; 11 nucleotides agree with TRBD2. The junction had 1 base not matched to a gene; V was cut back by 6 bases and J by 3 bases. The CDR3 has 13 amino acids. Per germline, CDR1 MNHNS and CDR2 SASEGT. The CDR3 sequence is CASRTSGSYEQYF. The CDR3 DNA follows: TGTGCCAGCAGAACTAGCGGGAGCTACGAGCAGTACTTC.

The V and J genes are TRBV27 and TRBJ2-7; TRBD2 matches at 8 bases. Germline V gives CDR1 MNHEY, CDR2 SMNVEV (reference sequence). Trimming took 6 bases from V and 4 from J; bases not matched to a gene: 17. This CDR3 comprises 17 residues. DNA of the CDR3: TGTGCCAGCAGCCAGTCTGCCCGGACTAGCTTGATGTACGAGCAGTACTTC. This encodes CASSQSARTSLMYEQYF.

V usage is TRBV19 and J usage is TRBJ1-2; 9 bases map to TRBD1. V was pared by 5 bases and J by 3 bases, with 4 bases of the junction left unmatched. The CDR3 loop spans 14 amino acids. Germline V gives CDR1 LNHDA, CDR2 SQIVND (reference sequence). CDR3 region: CASSAQGAYYGYTF. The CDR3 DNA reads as TGTGCCAGTAGTGCACAGGGGGCTTACTATGGCTACACCTTC.

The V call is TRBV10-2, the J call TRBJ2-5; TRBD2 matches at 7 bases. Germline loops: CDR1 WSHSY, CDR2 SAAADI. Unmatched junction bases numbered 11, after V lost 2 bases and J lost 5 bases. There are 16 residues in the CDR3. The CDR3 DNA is TGCGCCAGCAGTGAGCCAGGACTAGTCAGGCTGGAGACCCAGTACTTC. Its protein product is CASSEPGLVRLETQYF.

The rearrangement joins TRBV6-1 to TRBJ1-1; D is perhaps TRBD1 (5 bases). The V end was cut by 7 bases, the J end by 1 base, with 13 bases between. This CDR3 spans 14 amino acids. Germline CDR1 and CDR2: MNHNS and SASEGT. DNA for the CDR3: TGTGCCAGCACTCCCCCCGGGACGAACACTGAAGCTTTCTTT. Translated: CASTPPGTNTEAFF.

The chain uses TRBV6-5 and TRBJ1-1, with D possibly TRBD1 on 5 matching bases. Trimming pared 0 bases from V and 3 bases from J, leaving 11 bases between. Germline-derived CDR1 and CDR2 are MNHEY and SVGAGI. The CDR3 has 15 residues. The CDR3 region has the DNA TGTGCCAGCAGTTACTCGGCAGGGTGGGACACTGAAGCTTTCTTT. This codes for CASSYSAGWDTEAFF.

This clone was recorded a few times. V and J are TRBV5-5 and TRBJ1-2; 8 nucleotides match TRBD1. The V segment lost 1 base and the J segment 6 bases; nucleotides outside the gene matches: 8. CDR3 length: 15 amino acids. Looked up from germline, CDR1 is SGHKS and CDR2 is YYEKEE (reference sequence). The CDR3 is CASSLSTGGVNGYTF. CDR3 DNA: TGTGCCAGCAGCTTGTCAACAGGGGGTGTCAATGGCTACACCTTC.

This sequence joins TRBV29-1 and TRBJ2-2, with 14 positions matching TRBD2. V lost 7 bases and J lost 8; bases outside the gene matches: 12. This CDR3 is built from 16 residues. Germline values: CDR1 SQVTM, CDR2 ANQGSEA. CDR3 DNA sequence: TGCAGCGCTACGGGACTAGCGGGAGATATATCGGGGGAGCTGTTTTTT. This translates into CSATGLAGDISGELFF.

CDR3 DNA sequence: TGTGCCACCAGCAGGTACACAGGGGGCAATCAGCCCCAGCATTTT. This encodes CATSRYTGGNQPQHF. The chain joins TRBV15 to TRBJ1-5, with 7 nucleotides matching TRBD1. The CDR3 totals 15 residues. After removal of 3 bases from V and 2 bases from J, the junction contained 4 bases not matched to a gene. From germline, CDR1 is LNHNV and CDR2 YYDKDF (reference sequence). The full variable domain, its missing parts supplied by reference TRBV15 and TRBJ1-5, is DAMVIQNPRYQVTQFGKPVTLSCSQTLNHNVMYWYQQKSSQAPKLLFHYYDKDFNNEADTPDNFQSRRPNTSFCFLDIRSPGLGDTAMYLCATSRYTGGNQPQHFGDGTRLSIL.